A selection of T cell receptor beta chains follows, all from one sample in a study of blood T cell repertoires in COVID-19. The method was immunoSEQ multiplex PCR; TCRdb's version includes in-frame clones alone and lacks a portion of them. This sample has around 87,000 clones, with roughly 90% found just once. The sequenced material came from peripheral blood. Receptors were obtained from a human donor with active COVID-19. The donor label of this sample is uncertain. Each CDR3 is given with its conserved first and last residue. Fields, in order: CDR3 DNA, CDR3 protein, J gene, V gene, D gene, clone size. A D gene is named only where the DNA matches it firmly. Size values are once, few and many counts, or a class for expanded clones, and some rows have none.

cdr3_nt: TGTGCCAGCAGTGAAGTGGCACAGGGGAACTACAATGAGCAGTTCTTC; cdr3_aa: CASSEVAQGNYNEQFF; j_call: TRBJ2-1; v_call: TRBV2; d_call: TRBD1; clone_size: NA
cdr3_nt: TGTGCCAGCAGCTCCGGACCCGGGGGACAAGAGACCCAGTACTTC; cdr3_aa: CASSSGPGGQETQYF; j_call: TRBJ2-5; v_call: TRBV7-2; d_call: NA; clone_size: NA
cdr3_nt: TGTGCCAGCAGCCAAGTCTCAGGGGGTTTCGCGTTTGAGCAGTACTTC; cdr3_aa: CASSQVSGGFAFEQYF; j_call: TRBJ2-7; v_call: TRBV3-1/TRBV3-2; d_call: TRBD1; clone_size: NA
cdr3_nt: TGTGCCAGCAGTTTAGCCGGGACAGGGGCCTACGAGCAGTACTTC; cdr3_aa: CASSLAGTGAYEQYF; j_call: TRBJ2-7; v_call: TRBV27; d_call: TRBD1; clone_size: NA
cdr3_nt: TGTGCCAGTACCCGGGAGGGGAGCAATCAGCCCCAGCATTTT; cdr3_aa: CASTREGSNQPQHF; j_call: TRBJ1-5; v_call: TRBV19; d_call: NA; clone_size: NA
cdr3_nt: TGTGCCAGCAGTCATCTTCGGACACCCTGGTTGGAGACCCAGTACTTC; cdr3_aa: CASSHLRTPWLETQYF; j_call: TRBJ2-5; v_call: TRBV27; d_call: NA; clone_size: NA
cdr3_nt: TGTGCCAGCAGCCCAGGGACAGGCTCTCCAGAGACCCAGTACTTC; cdr3_aa: CASSPGTGSPETQYF; j_call: TRBJ2-5; v_call: TRBV11-3; d_call: TRBD1; clone_size: NA
cdr3_nt: TGCGCCAGCAGCCCTTGGGACAGGGATAACATGGGTGAGCAGTTCTTC; cdr3_aa: CASSPWDRDNMGEQFF; j_call: TRBJ2-1; v_call: TRBV4-3; d_call: TRBD1; clone_size: once
cdr3_nt: TGCAGTCCCCTAAAAGAGACCCAGTACTTC; cdr3_aa: CSPLKETQYF; j_call: TRBJ2-5; v_call: TRBV20-1; d_call: NA; clone_size: once
cdr3_nt: TGTGCCAGCAGTCTGGGGACTAGCGGGGTCTACAATGAGCAGTTCTTC; cdr3_aa: CASSLGTSGVYNEQFF; j_call: TRBJ2-1; v_call: TRBV25-1; d_call: TRBD2; clone_size: NA
cdr3_nt: TGTGCCATCAGTGAGGGGACAGGGGGCTTGTACAATGAGCAGTTCTTC; cdr3_aa: CAISEGTGGLYNEQFF; j_call: TRBJ2-1; v_call: TRBV10-3; d_call: TRBD1; clone_size: NA
cdr3_nt: TGTGCCAGCAGTTACTCTCTGACAGATACGCAGTATTTT; cdr3_aa: CASSYSLTDTQYF; j_call: TRBJ2-3; v_call: TRBV6-2/TRBV6-3; d_call: NA; clone_size: NA
cdr3_nt: TGCGCCAGCAGCTTCGCACAGGGCCCCCATGAGCAGTTCTTC; cdr3_aa: CASSFAQGPHEQFF; j_call: TRBJ2-1; v_call: TRBV5-1; d_call: NA; clone_size: NA
cdr3_nt: TGTGCCAGCAGCTCGAACCCCCGGGACAACTACGAGCAGTACTTC; cdr3_aa: CASSSNPRDNYEQYF; j_call: TRBJ2-7; v_call: TRBV5-4; d_call: NA; clone_size: NA
cdr3_nt: TGCGCCAGCAGCCAAGGACTAGCGGGGGGCCCGAGGCCAGATACGCAGTATTTT; cdr3_aa: CASSQGLAGGPRPDTQYF; j_call: TRBJ2-3; v_call: TRBV5-1; d_call: TRBD2; clone_size: NA
cdr3_nt: TGTGCCAGCAGCCGGGACAGGAACGAAAAACTGTTTTTT; cdr3_aa: CASSRDRNEKLFF; j_call: TRBJ1-4; v_call: TRBV2; d_call: TRBD1; clone_size: NA
cdr3_nt: TGTGCCAGCAGCTTAGAGATCTACAATGAGCAGTTCTTC; cdr3_aa: CASSLEIYNEQFF; j_call: TRBJ2-1; v_call: TRBV5-6; d_call: NA; clone_size: NA
cdr3_nt: TGTGCCAGCAGCCAAAAAGGGGCGGGAGTGGCCAAAAACATTCAGTACTTC; cdr3_aa: CASSQKGAGVAKNIQYF; j_call: TRBJ2-4; v_call: TRBV3-1/TRBV3-2; d_call: TRBD2; clone_size: NA
cdr3_nt: TGCGCCAGCAGCCAAGATTGGGGCGCCACCGGGACAGGGCATGGCTACACCTTC; cdr3_aa: CASSQDWGATGTGHGYTF; j_call: TRBJ1-2; v_call: TRBV4-3; d_call: TRBD1; clone_size: NA
cdr3_nt: TGTGCCAGTAGTATCCTACCACTTACAGGGAGCAATCAGCCCCAGCATTTT; cdr3_aa: CASSILPLTGSNQPQHF; j_call: TRBJ1-5; v_call: TRBV19; d_call: NA; clone_size: NA
cdr3_nt: TGTGCCAGTAGTATAGGACTAGCTGTGAGTGAGCAGTTCTTC; cdr3_aa: CASSIGLAVSEQFF; j_call: TRBJ2-1; v_call: TRBV19; d_call: TRBD2; clone_size: NA
cdr3_nt: TGCGCCAGCAGCCCGGGGGGGATTTACAATGAGCAGTTCTTC; cdr3_aa: CASSPGGIYNEQFF; j_call: TRBJ2-1; v_call: TRBV5-1; d_call: TRBD2; clone_size: NA